The text below deals with one T cell receptor beta chain. The sample originates from a study of PD-L1 blockade in urothelial cancer. Whole-study context: Patients had undergone 0 to 3 prior chemotherapy regimens.

In germline, CDR1 is MNHEY, CDR2 SMNVEV (reference sequence). V lost 3 bases, J lost 12 bases, and 15 bases lay in between. The CDR3 extends over 13 amino acids. Using immunoSEQ multiplex PCR, the repertoire was profiled, and TCRdb retains in-frame clones only, with some absent. The table shows about 42,000 clones, with more than 75% occurring only once. The material was PBMCs, obtained around atezolizumab (anti-PD-L1) treatment. This TCR was sampled from a man aged 70-80 years with urothelial cancer. The V and J genes are TRBV27 and TRBJ2-1; tentative D call: TRBD2 (6 bases). The CDR3 spells CASSLHDRLGQFF. The CDR3 nucleotides read TGTGCCAGCAGTTTGCACGACAGACTAGGGCAGTTCTTC.